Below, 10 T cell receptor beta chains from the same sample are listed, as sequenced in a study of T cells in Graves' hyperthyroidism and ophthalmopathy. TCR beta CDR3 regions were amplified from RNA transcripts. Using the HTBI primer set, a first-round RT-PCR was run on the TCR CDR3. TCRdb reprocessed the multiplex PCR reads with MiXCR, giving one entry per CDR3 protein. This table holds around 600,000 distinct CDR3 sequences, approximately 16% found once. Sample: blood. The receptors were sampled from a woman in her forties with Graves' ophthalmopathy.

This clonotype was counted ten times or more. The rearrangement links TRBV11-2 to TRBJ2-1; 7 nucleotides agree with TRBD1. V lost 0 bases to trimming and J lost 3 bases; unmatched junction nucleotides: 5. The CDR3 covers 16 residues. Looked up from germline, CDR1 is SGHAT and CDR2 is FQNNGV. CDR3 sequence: CASSLDWRQGYNEQFF. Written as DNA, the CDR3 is TGTGCCAGCAGCTTAGATTGGAGACAGGGCTACAATGAGCAGTTCTTC.

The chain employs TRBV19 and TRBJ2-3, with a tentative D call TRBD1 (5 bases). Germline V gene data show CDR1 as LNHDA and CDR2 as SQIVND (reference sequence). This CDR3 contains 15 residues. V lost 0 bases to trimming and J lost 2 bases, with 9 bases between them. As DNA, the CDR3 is TGTGCCAGTAGTATAGAAAAGGGGTCCACAGATACGCAGTATTTT. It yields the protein CASSIEKGSTDTQYF.

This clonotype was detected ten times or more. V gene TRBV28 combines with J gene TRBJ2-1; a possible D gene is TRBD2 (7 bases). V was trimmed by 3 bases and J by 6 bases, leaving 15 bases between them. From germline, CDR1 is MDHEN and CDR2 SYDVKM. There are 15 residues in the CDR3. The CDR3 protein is CASSFGGLAVNEQFF. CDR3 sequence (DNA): TGTGCCAGCAGTTTTGGGGGGCTAGCGGTCAATGAGCAGTTCTTC.

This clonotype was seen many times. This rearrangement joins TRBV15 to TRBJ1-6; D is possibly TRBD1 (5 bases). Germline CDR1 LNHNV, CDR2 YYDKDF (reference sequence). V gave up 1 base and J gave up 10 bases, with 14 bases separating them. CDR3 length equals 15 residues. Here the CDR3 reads CATSRGVQGGSPLHF. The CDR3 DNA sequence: TGTGCCACCAGCAGAGGGGTCCAGGGAGGATCACCCCTCCACTTT.

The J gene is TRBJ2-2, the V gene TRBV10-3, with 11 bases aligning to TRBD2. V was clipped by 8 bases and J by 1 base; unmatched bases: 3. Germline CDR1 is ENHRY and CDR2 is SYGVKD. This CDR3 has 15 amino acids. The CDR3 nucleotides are TGTGCCATCGGAACTAGCGGGGGGAACACCGGGGAGCTGTTTTTT. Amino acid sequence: CAIGTSGGNTGELFF.

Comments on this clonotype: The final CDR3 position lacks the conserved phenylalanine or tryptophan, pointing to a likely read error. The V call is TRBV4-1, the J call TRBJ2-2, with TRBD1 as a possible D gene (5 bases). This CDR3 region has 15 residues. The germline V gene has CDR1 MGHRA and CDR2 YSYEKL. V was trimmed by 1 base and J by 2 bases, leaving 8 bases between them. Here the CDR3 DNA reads TGCGCCAGCAGCCAAGCGCAGGGTAACACCGGGGAGCTGTTTTCT. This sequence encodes CASSQAQGNTGELFS.

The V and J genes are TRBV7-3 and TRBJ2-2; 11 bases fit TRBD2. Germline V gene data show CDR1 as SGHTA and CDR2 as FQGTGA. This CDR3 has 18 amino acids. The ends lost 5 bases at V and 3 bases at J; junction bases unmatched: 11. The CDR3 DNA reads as TGTGCCAGCAGCCCCTCGACTAGCGGGAACGGTGACACCGGGGAGCTGTTTTTT. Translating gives CASSPSTSGNGDTGELFF.

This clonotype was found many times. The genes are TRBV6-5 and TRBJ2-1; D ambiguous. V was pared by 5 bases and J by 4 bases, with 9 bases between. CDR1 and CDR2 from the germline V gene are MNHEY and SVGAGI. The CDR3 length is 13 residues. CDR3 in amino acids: CASSDTRYNEQFF. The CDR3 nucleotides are TGTGCCAGCAGTGATACTCGATACAATGAGCAGTTCTTC.

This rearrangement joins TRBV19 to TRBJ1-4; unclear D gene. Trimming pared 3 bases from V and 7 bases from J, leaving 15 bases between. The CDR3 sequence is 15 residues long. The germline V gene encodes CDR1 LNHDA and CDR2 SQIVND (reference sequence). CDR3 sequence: CASSMIGQAGEKLFF. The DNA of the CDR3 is TGTGCCAGTAGTATGATCGGGCAAGCCGGTGAAAAACTGTTTTTT.

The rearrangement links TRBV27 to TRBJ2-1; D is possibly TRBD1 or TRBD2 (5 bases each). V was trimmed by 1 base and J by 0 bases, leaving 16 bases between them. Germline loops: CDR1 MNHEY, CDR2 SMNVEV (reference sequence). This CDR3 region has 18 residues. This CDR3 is CASSLYMWGSSSYNEQFF. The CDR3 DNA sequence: TGTGCCAGCAGTTTATATATGTGGGGGTCAAGCTCCTACAATGAGCAGTTCTTC.